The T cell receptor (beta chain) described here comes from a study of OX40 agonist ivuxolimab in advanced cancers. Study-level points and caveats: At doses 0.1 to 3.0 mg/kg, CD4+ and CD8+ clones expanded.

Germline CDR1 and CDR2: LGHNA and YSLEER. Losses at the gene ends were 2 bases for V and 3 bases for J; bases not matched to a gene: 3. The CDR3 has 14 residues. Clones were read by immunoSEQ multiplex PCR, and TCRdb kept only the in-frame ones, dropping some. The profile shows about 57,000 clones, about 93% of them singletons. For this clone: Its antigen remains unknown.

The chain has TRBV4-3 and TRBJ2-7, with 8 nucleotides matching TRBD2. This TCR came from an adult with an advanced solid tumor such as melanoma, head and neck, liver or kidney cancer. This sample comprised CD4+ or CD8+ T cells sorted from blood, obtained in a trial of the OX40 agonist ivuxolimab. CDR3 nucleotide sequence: TGCGCCAGCAGCCAACGACTAGCGCACTACGAGCAGTACTTC. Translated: CASSQRLAHYEQYF.